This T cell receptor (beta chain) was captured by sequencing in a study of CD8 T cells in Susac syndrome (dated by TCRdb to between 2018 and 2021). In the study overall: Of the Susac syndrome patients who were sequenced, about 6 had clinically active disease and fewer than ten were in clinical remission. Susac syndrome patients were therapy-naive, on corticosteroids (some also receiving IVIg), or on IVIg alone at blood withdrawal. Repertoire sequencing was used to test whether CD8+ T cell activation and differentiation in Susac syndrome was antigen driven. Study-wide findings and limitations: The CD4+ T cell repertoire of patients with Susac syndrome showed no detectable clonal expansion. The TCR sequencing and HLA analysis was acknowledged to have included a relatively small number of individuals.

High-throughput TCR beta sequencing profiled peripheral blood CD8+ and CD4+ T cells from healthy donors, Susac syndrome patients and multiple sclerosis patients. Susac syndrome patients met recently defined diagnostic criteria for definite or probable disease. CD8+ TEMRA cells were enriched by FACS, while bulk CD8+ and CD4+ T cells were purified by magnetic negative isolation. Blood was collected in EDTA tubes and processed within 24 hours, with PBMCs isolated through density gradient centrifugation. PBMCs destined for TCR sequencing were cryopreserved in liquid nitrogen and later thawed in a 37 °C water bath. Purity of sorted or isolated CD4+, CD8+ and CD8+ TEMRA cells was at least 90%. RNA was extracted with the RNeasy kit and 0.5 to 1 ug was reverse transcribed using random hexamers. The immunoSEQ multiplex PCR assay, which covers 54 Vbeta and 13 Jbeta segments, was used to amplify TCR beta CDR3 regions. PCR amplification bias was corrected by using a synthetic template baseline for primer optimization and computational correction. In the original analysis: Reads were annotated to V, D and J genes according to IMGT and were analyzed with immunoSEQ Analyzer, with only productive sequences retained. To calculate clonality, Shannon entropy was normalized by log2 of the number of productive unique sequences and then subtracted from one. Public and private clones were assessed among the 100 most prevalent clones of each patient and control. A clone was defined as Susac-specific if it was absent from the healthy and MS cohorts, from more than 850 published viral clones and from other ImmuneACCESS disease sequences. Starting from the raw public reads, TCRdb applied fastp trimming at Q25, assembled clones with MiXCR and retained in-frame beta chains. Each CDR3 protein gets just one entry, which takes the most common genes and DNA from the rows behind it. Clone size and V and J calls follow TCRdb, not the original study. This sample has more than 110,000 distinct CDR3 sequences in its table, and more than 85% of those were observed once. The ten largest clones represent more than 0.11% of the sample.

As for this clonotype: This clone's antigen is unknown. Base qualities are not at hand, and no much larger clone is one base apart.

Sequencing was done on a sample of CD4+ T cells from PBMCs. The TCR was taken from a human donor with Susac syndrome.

The CDR3 protein is CSAGTADTGELFF. The bases are TGCAGCGCGGGGACAGCCGACACCGGGGAGCTGTTTTTT. Recombination connected TRBV29-1 to TRBJ2-2, with TRBD1 matching 7 junction bases. There are 13 amino acids in the CDR3, from cysteine to phenylalanine inclusive. The sequence is cut down to CDR3 DNA, 39 bases in frame from base 1. V lost 7 bases and J lost 3 bases, and the count of bases not matched to a germline gene is 5. CDR1 and CDR2 were assigned from the germline V gene as SQVTM and ANQGSEA.